This TCR beta chain emerged from a study of T-cell reconstitution after alpha-beta-depleted transplantation in children. General observations from the study: Day-60 TCRbeta diversity that was high in some patients was derived from surviving recipient T cells and thymic progenitors. It was reported that alpha-beta T cells came from several hundred expanded graft clones (about two months after transplant). T-cell numbers and diversity one year post-transplant derived largely from freshly generated T cells.

Unique molecular identifiers were incorporated when the TCRbeta library was constructed. MiXCR was run by TCRdb on the PCR reads, yielding one entry per CDR3 protein. The sample has about 78,000 distinct CDR3 sequences, approximately 14% seen once. Only a few counts were recorded for this clonotype. The antigen remains undetermined. The ends were cut back, 0 bases at V and 8 bases at J, with 16 bases in the middle. CDR1 LGHNA and CDR2 YNFKEQ come from the germline V gene. CDR3 length equals 15 residues. This TCR was recovered from a male patient under 10 years old who had a stem cell transplant for acute lymphoblastic leukemia, so the T cells may come from the graft donor. Sequencing was performed on PBMCs, mostly from graft donor cells, taken 180 days after TCRalphabeta/CD19-depleted stem cell transplant. The chain recombines TRBV4-2 with TRBJ1-2; perhaps TRBD1 as D (5 bases). Written as DNA, the CDR3 is TGTGCCAGCAGCCAAGAAAGGAAGGGGCAACGGGGCTACACCTTC. Translating gives CASSQERKGQRGYTF.